This record concerns one T cell receptor beta chain sequence. No antigen is known for it. Base-call qualities are not available, and no considerably larger clone is one nucleotide away. This specimen comes from a study of PD-1 blockade in classical Hodgkin lymphoma (dated by TCRdb to 2020 to 2022). With regard to the full study: Nivolumab dosing was 3 mg/kg intravenously every 2 weeks, continuing until either disease progression or unacceptable toxicity. To define a peripheral blood immune signature of response to PD-1 blockade in classical Hodgkin lymphoma, the study combined TCR beta sequencing with CyTOF. General conclusions and limits of the study: By C4D1, a significant rise was seen in CD4+ TCR diversity but not in CD8+ TCR diversity (p=0.0027 vs p=0.16), and the rise was most apparent among complete responders (p=0.02). Baseline TCR diversity was reported as lower in newly diagnosed patients than in healthy donors, and lower still in relapsed/refractory patients. Trial patients achieving complete response had baseline diversity similar to newly diagnosed patients, whereas partial responders and progressors had significantly lower diversity. Only a single clinical trial cohort was studied, and what caused the repertoire differences, possibly disease activity or prior therapy, remained undefined. Patients starting nivolumab less than 1 year after ASCT had lower diversity and were excluded from later analyses to avoid confounding by immune reconstitution.

The Qiagen DNeasy kit was used to extract genomic DNA from unsorted PBMCs and from the negatively selected CD4+ and CD8+ fractions. Amplification of TCR beta CDR3 regions was done by immunoSEQ multiplex PCR with primers that anneal to V and J segments. Amplification bias was minimized using a synthetic immune receptor repertoire, and residual bias was removed computationally after sequencing. In the source study's methods: Custom Python scripts were used to quantify repertoire diversity as the Shannon entropy index. Unsorted, CD4+ and CD8+ repertoires were analyzed separately, except for combined analyses in which CD4+ and CD8+ sequences were merged in silico. A clone counted as expanded when the clone's frequency after treatment rose at least 2-fold relative to C1D1, and clones undetected at baseline were given a pseudocount of 0.5. Singleton clones were defined as clones with 0 or 1 copy at C1D1, and non-singleton clones were defined as clones with 2 or more copies. Clones expanded in unsorted samples were assigned a CD4+, CD8+ or unknown annotation through matching of protein sequences in sorted samples from the same patient. Diversity changes from C1D1 to C4D1 were tested in paired samples using Wilcoxon tests. Sourced from immuneACCESS, this table was stored by TCRdb with only in-frame sequences that have V and J called. A share of the clones is absent; for the studies checked, an unresolved V gene accounts for under half, and the remainder has no known explanation. Clone size and the V and J calls come from that table; the DNA yielded D and trimming. In this sample the table shows some 19,000 clones, about three quarters of which occur a single time. About 40% of the sample is taken by the ten largest.

For this chain, trimming is 1 base at the V end and 1 base at the J end, and the number of junction bases without a gene match is 2. Counted from cysteine to phenylalanine, this CDR3 has 15 amino acids. Only the CDR3 region is kept as DNA, spanning 45 bases read in frame from base 1. The germline V gene (reference sequence) supplies CDR1 SGHKS and CDR2 YYEKEE. The meaning of the sample's time point label: cycle 2 day 1 (C2D1) of nivolumab. Every trial patient had relapsed following autologous stem cell transplantation, and prior brentuximab vedotin exposure was what differed among cohorts A, B and C. The trial cohort included 50 or so patients with relapsed/refractory classical Hodgkin lymphoma, and each patient had a best overall response of complete response, partial response or progressive disease. In the multi-cohort phase II CheckMate 205 trial, trial patients received single-agent nivolumab. An independent review committee assessed best overall response by applying the 2007 International Working Group response criteria. Trial PBMCs were collected immediately before nivolumab initiation (C1D1) and during therapy at cycle 2 day 1 and cycle 4 day 1. After peripheral blood was drawn into 8 mL Vacutainer Cell Preparation Tubes, PBMCs were isolated by centrifugation and then cryopreserved.

The sequence is built from TRBV5-5 and TRBJ1-5, and 7 junction bases match TRBD1. Sequencing was performed on peripheral blood mononuclear cells (PBMCs), taken before the second cycle of nivolumab. The clonotype was recovered from a human donor with classical Hodgkin lymphoma. The nucleotides are TGTGCCAGCAGCTTGACAGGGGAAAGCAATCAGCCCCAGCATTTT. The resulting protein is CASSLTGESNQPQHF. Reference TRBV5-5 and TRBJ1-5 proteins supply the regions before and after the CDR3; the full variable domain is: DAGVTQSPTHLIKTRGQQVTLRCSPISGHKSVSWYQQVLGQGPQFIFQYYEKEERGRGNFPDRFSARQFPNYSSELNVNALLLGDSALYLCASSLTGESNQPQHFGDGTRLSIL.